This paragraph covers one T cell receptor beta chain sequence. The CDR3 runs 14 residues. Trimming shortened V by 3 bases and J by 0 bases, and 8 bases separated the two germline ends. CDR1 and CDR2 (germline): MDHEN, SYDVKM. Indicated treatment: roughly 19 received Ad26.COV2.S at low or high dose, single or two shots; roughly five received placebo; per-sample allocation not given. Sampling happened 63 days after the first vaccine or placebo injection. The assay was immunoSEQ multiplex PCR, and TCRdb's table has in-frame clones only and misses some. The table shows roughly 380,000 clones, with approximately 84% occurring only once. This entry is derived from a study of Ad26.COV2.S vaccination and SARS-CoV-2 variants.

The chain uses TRBV28 and TRBJ1-1; D unclear. This receptor was identified in a person between 18 and 59 years old who received the Ad26.COV2.S COVID-19 vaccine or a placebo. Sequenced here: peripheral blood, sampled in a trial of Ad26.COV2.S vaccine versus placebo. The CDR3 coding sequence is TGTGCCAGCAGTTTGCGCGGCATGAACACTGAAGCTTTCTTT. Encoded protein: CASSLRGMNTEAFF.